This paragraph covers one T cell receptor (beta chain) sequence. These data belong to a study of blood T cell repertoires in COVID-19. Looking at the study overall: Acute and convalescent COVID-19 specimens originated in the United States, Italy and Spain. In each case, the material was cDNA or gDNA derived from T cells, B-cell-depleted T cells, or PBMCs.

V was pared by 0 bases and J by 4 bases, with 16 bases between. The CDR3 has 16 residues. Looked up from germline, CDR1 is LGHNA and CDR2 is YNFKEQ. Original methodology: The authors estimated nucleated cell counts from reference gene primer amplification. The repertoire was sequenced with immunoSEQ multiplex PCR; TCRdb's copy has only in-frame clones and lacks some. From that table come the V and J calls and clone size; the DNA was used to work out D and trimming. Here the sample spans about 65,000 clones, roughly four fifths being singletons. This sequence was found in a man older than 75 with acute or convalescent COVID-19. The V and J genes are TRBV4-2 and TRBJ2-7; TRBD1 is a possible D gene (5 bases). Sequencing was performed on peripheral blood. The CDR3 reads CASSQEGQGRQYEQYF. The CDR3 region has the DNA TGTGCCAGCAGCCAAGAAGGGCAGGGCCGTCAGTACGAGCAGTACTTC.